This passage covers 14 T cell receptor beta chains from one sample sequenced in a study of shared clonotypes between healthy human individuals. This table comes from immunoSEQ multiplex PCR, and its TCRdb copy is limited to in-frame clones, with some not included. The sample has roughly 1 million clones, roughly 74% seen once. The sample was memory CD4+ T cells from PBMCs. Subset indicated: CD45RA-negative fraction. The origin of the receptors is a man younger than 30 in good health. Some clones in this sample may be carry-over from other donors' samples.

The rearrangement links TRBV7-9 to TRBJ2-5; D is unresolved. The CDR3 consists of 11 residues. The germline gives CDR1 SEHNR, CDR2 FQNEAQ (reference sequence). The V and J ends lost 4 bases and 4 bases respectively, with 4 bases between them. As DNA, the CDR3 is TGTGCCAGCAGCTCTACAGAGACCCAGTACTTC. Translated, it gives CASSSTETQYF.

This rearrangement joins TRBV7-2 to TRBJ2-5; D possibly corresponds to TRBD1 (5 bases). This CDR3 has 16 amino acids. Germline CDR1 and CDR2: SGHTA and FQGNSA. V gave up 5 bases and J gave up 4 bases, with 20 bases separating them. CDR3 amino acids: CASSPDRTNRGETQYF. The DNA of the CDR3 is TGTGCCAGCAGCCCAGACCGCACCAATAGGGGAGAGACCCAGTACTTC.

This chain links TRBV9 with TRBJ2-5; unclear D gene. The germline V gene encodes CDR1 SGDLS and CDR2 YYNGEE. The CDR3 covers 15 residues. The germline V and J ends were trimmed by 0 bases and 5 bases, with 14 bases remaining between them. CDR3 region: CASSVDSWARETQYF. The CDR3 coding sequence is TGTGCCAGCAGCGTAGACTCGTGGGCGCGGGAGACCCAGTACTTC.

The chain recombines TRBV5-1 with TRBJ2-7; TRBD2 matches at 7 bases. J was trimmed by 2 bases and V by 3 bases; bases with no gene match: 5. This CDR3 contains 14 residues. Germline V gives CDR1 SGHRS, CDR2 YFSETQ. The CDR3 protein is CASSSSGYTYEQYF. The CDR3 bases are TGCGCCAGCAGCTCTAGCGGATACACCTACGAGCAGTACTTC.

The chain recombines TRBV5-1 with TRBJ2-2, with TRBD2 identical over 9 bases. CDR1 is SGHRS and CDR2 is YFSETQ in the germline V gene. This CDR3 spans 18 amino acids. V lost 0 bases, J lost 2 bases, and 8 bases stayed unmatched. The CDR3 nucleotides are TGCGCCAGCAGCTTGGTGGTTAGCGGGAGAGGAAACACCGGGGAGCTGTTTTTT. Its translation: CASSLVVSGRGNTGELFF.

The chain combines TRBV12-1 with TRBJ2-7; the table's D call of TRBD1 was not tested on the DNA. TRBV12-1 is a known pseudogene. CDR3 length equals 15 residues. CDR3 residues: CASSLPGQGHHEQYF. CDR3 nucleotide sequence: TGTGCCAGCAGCCTGCCGGGACAGGGTCACCACGAGCAGTACTTC.

This clone was recorded a few times. The chain is built from TRBV5-1 and TRBJ2-3, with TRBD2 matching 13 bases. After removal of 4 bases from V and 3 bases from J, the junction contained 5 bases not matched to a gene. This CDR3 contains 16 residues. Germline loops: CDR1 SGHRS, CDR2 YFSETQ. In nucleotides, the CDR3 is TGCGCCAGCAGCAACGGACTAGCGGGAGTTACAGATACGCAGTATTTT. The encoded protein is CASSNGLAGVTDTQYF.

The chain has TRBV4-1 and TRBJ2-3, with D perhaps matching TRBD2 (5 bases). Per the germline V gene, CDR1 is MGHRA and CDR2 is YSYEKL. V lost 1 base and J lost 2, with 13 bases in between. The CDR3 is 16 residues long. The CDR3 reads CASSQGPSRYTDTQYF. Here the CDR3 DNA reads TGCGCCAGCAGCCAAGGTCCTAGCCGCTACACAGATACGCAGTATTTT.

This clone was recorded only once. V is TRBV4-1 and J is TRBJ2-3; 9 bases agree with TRBD2. Germline V gene sequence: CDR1 MGHRA, CDR2 YSYEKL. The CDR3 contains 16 residues. Trimming removed 2 bases from V and 2 bases from J; junction bases left unmatched: 5. CDR3 nucleotides: TGCGCCAGCAGCCAACTTCTAGCGGGATTCACAGATACGCAGTATTTT. This codes for CASSQLLAGFTDTQYF.

The gene calls are TRBV4-1 and TRBJ2-5; weak D call: TRBD1 (6 bases). V gave up 2 bases and J gave up 3 bases, with 13 bases separating them. The CDR3 consists of 15 residues. Germline V lookup: CDR1 MGHRA, CDR2 YSYEKL. The CDR3: CASSQPGHLKETQYF. CDR3 coding DNA: TGCGCCAGCAGCCAACCGGGACACCTAAAAGAGACCCAGTACTTC.

For this clone: Additional DNA sequences in this sample encode the identical CDR3. This sequence joins TRBV5-1 and TRBJ2-1; 7 bases fit TRBD2. V was pared by 0 bases and J by 4 bases, with 4 bases of the junction left unmatched. There are 15 residues in the CDR3. In germline, CDR1 is SGHRS, CDR2 YFSETQ. CDR3 bases: TGCGCCAGCAGCTTGGTGGCGGGAGAATACAATGAGCAGTTCTTC. Amino acid sequence: CASSLVAGEYNEQFF. Variable domain in full (rest from reference TRBV5-1 and TRBJ2-1): KAGVTQTPRYLIKTRGQQVTLSCSPISGHRSVSWYQQTPGQGLQFLFEYFSETQRNKGNFPGRFSGRQFSNSRSEMNVSTLELGDSALYLCASSLVAGEYNEQFFGPGTRLTVL.

The chain has TRBV5-1 and TRBJ2-1, with 12 positions matching TRBD2. V dropped 5 bases and J dropped 0; count of bases not matched to a gene: 12. Germline values: CDR1 SGHRS, CDR2 YFSETQ. CDR3 size: 19 residues. The CDR3 sequence is CASSSDGTSGPSSYNEQFF. The CDR3 nucleotides read TGCGCCAGCAGTTCGGACGGGACTAGCGGGCCAAGCTCCTACAATGAGCAGTTCTTC.

The chain links TRBV27 to TRBJ2-1, with 8 bases lining up with TRBD1. The germline V gene has CDR1 MNHEY and CDR2 SMNVEV (reference sequence). CDR3 length: 16 amino acids. V shed 5 bases, J shed 4 bases, and the junction held 10 bases outside the gene matches. Written as DNA, the CDR3 is TGTGCCAGCAGTCCTCACATCCGGGACAGGTACAATGAGCAGTTCTTC. Its protein product is CASSPHIRDRYNEQFF.

The rearrangement uses TRBV18 and TRBJ1-2; the match to TRBD1 covers 8 bases. Germline V gene lookup returns CDR1 KGHSH and CDR2 LQKENI. This CDR3 spans 14 amino acids. V lost 2 bases and J lost 4; bases outside the gene matches: 3. In DNA, the CDR3 is TGTGCCAGCTCACCAACCGGGACAGGCTATGGCTACACCTTC. Amino acids: CASSPTGTGYGYTF.